These 11 T cell receptor beta chains came from one sample sequenced in a study of T cell repertoires in cytomegalovirus infection. TCRdb re-derived calls from the reads in MiXCR, one entry per CDR3 protein. The sample shows roughly 130,000 distinct CDR3 sequences, 7.5% to 9% of them seen only once. The sequencing input was PBMCs. These receptors were obtained from a human donor in good health (CMV status not recorded). Some clones in this sample may be carry-over from other donors' samples.

This clonotype was picked up many times. In DNA form, the CDR3 reads TGTGCCAGCAGAGGGACAGGGAATCAGCCCCAGCATTTT. Its protein is CASRGTGNQPQHF. The V call is TRBV12-3 or TRBV12-4, the J call TRBJ1-5, with TRBD1 matching over 9 bases. CDR3 length: 13 residues. V shed 6 bases and J 4 bases; nucleotides not matched to a gene: 1.

The J gene is TRBJ2-3, the V gene TRBV5-1; unclear D gene. Germline V gene sequence: CDR1 SGHRS, CDR2 YFSETQ. This CDR3 has 13 residues. Trimming took off 0 bases at V and 4 bases at J, with 6 bases between the two ends. For the CDR3, the DNA is TGCGCCAGCAGCTTGGAATCCGCAGATACGCAGTATTTT. This sequence encodes CASSLESADTQYF.

The sample holds many counts of this clonotype. The V call is TRBV28, the J call TRBJ1-2, with 9 bases matching TRBD1. V lost 5 bases and J lost 13; bases outside the gene matches: 17. The CDR3 runs 15 residues. Germline assignment: CDR1 MDHEN and CDR2 SYDVKM. CDR3 bases: TGTGCCAGCAGTGAAAACTTCGGACAGGGGCCCCAGACCACCTTC. Amino acids: CASSENFGQGPQTTF.

This clonotype was observed at least ten times. V gene TRBV11-2 combines with J gene TRBJ2-5; tentatively, D is TRBD1 or TRBD2 (7 bases each). The V and J ends lost 5 bases and 4 bases respectively, with 17 bases between them. This CDR3 spans 15 amino acids. The germline V gene encodes CDR1 SGHAT and CDR2 FQNNGV. The CDR3, as DNA: TGTGCCAGCAGCCAGGGGGGGCCGCCACGAGAGACCCAGTACTTC. Translation: CASSQGGPPRETQYF. The full variable domain, rest sourced from reference TRBV11-2 and TRBJ2-5, is EAGVAQSPRYKIIEKRQSVAFWCNPISGHATLYWYQQILGQGPKLLIQFQNNGVVDDSQLPKDRFSAERLKGVDSTLKIQPAKLEDSAVYLCASSQGGPPRETQYFGPGTRLLVL.

This clonotype showed up many times. This chain links TRBV2 with TRBJ1-4; D uncertain. Germline CDR1 and CDR2: SNHLY and FYNNEI. Between the trimmed V and J ends, which lost 5 bases and 6 bases, there was a span of 7 bases. This CDR3 is built from 12 residues. The DNA for the CDR3 is TGTGCCAGCAGTCTGCTCCATGAAAAACTGTTTTTT. Translation gives CASSLLHEKLFF. The full variable domain, in which reference TRBV2 and TRBJ1-4 provide the parts outside the CDR3, is EPEVTQTPSHQVTQMGQEVILRCVPISNHLYFYWYRQILGQKVEFLVSFYNNEISEKSEIFDDQFSVERPDGSNFTLKIRSTKLEDSAMYFCASSLLHEKLFFGSGTQLSVL.

This clonotype was seen at least ten times. V gene TRBV6-5 combines with J gene TRBJ2-2; 12 nucleotides align to TRBD2. Germline CDR1 and CDR2: MNHEY and SVGAGI. The CDR3 totals 16 residues. V shed 7 bases and J 0 bases; nucleotides not matched to a gene: 3. The CDR3 region has the DNA TGTGCCAGCACTAGGACTAGCGGGGCGAACACCGGGGAGCTGTTTTTT. Translation: CASTRTSGANTGELFF.

This clonotype was seen a handful of times. The rearrangement uses TRBV9 and TRBJ1-5; D is undetermined. Trimming removed 7 bases from V and 0 bases from J, with 11 bases in between. The CDR3 is 14 amino acids. Per the germline V gene, CDR1 is SGDLS and CDR2 is YYNGEE. The CDR3 sequence is CASGGDYSNQPQHF. CDR3 in DNA: TGTGCCAGCGGCGGGGATTATAGCAATCAGCCCCAGCATTTT.

At least ten counts were recorded for this clonotype. This chain links TRBV28 with TRBJ2-2, with D perhaps matching TRBD1 (6 bases). Trimming stripped 6 bases from V and 0 bases from J, with 11 bases between. Germline loops: CDR1 MDHEN, CDR2 SYDVKM. This CDR3 is 15 amino acids long. This chain's CDR3 is CASRRDTTNTGELFF. DNA for the CDR3: TGTGCCAGCAGACGGGACACCACGAACACCGGGGAGCTGTTTTTT.

This clonotype was seen ten or more times. This rearrangement joins TRBV7-2 to TRBJ2-7, with D perhaps matching TRBD2 (6 bases). V lost 7 bases, J lost 6 bases, and 19 bases lay in between. CDR1 and CDR2 (germline): SGHTA, FQGNSA. This CDR3 comprises 14 residues. CDR3 nucleotide sequence: TGTGCCAGCACCCCCCTAGGTAGCGGAGGCGAGCAGTACTTC. It is translated as CASTPLGSGGEQYF.

Many counts were recorded for this clonotype. The J gene is TRBJ1-1, the V gene TRBV7-2, with 7 positions matching TRBD1. The junction had 5 bases not matched to a gene; V was cut back by 6 bases and J by 1 base. From germline, CDR1 is SGHTA and CDR2 FQGNSA. The CDR3 runs to 14 residues. The CDR3 coding sequence is TGTGCCAGCAGGCGAACAGGGGCGAACACTGAAGCTTTCTTT. Translation gives CASRRTGANTEAFF.

The chain carries TRBV29-1 and TRBJ2-4, with a tentative D call TRBD1 (5 bases). Looked up from germline, CDR1 is SQVTM and CDR2 is ANQGSEA. V was cut by 7 bases and J by 7 bases, with 8 bases left in between. The CDR3 has 10 amino acids. CDR3 amino acids: CSAGHNIQYF. The CDR3 DNA sequence: TGCAGCGCAGGACATAACATTCAGTACTTC.